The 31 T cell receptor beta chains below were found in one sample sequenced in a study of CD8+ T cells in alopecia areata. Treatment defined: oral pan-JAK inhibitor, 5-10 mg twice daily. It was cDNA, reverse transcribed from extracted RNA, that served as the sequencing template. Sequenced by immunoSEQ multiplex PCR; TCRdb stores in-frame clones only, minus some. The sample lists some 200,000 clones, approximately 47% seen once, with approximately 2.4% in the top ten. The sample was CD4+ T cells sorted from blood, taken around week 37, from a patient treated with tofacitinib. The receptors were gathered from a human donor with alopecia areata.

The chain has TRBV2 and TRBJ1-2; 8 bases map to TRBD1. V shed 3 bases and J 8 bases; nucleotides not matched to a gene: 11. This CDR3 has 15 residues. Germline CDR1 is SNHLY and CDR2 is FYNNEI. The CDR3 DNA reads TGTGCCAGCAGTGACCAAAGGACAGGGCCGAAGGGCTACACCTTC. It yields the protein CASSDQRTGPKGYTF.

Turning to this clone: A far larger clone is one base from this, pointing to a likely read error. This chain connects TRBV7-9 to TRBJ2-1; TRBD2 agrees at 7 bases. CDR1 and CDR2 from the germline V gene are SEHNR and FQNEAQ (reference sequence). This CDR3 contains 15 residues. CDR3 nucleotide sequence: TGCGTCACCTCGACTTGCGGGAGCAGGAGGAATGAGCAGTTCTTC. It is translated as CVTSTCGSRRNEQFF.

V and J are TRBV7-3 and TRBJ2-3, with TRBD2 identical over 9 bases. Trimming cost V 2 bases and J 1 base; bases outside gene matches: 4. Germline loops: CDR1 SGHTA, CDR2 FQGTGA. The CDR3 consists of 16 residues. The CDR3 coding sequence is TGTGCCAGCAGCTTAGACGGCGGGAGGGGCACAGATACGCAGTATTTT. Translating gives CASSLDGGRGTDTQYF. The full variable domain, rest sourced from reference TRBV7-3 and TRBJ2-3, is GAGVSQTPSNKVTEKGKYVELRCDPISGHTALYWYRQSLGQGPEFLIYFQGTGAADDSGLPNDRFFAVRPEGSVSTLKIQRTERGDSAVYLCASSLDGGRGTDTQYFGPGTRLTVL.

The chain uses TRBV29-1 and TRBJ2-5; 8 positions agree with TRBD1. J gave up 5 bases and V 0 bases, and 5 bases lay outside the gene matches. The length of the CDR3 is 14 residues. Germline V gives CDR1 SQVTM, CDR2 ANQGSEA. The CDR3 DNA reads TGCAGCGTTGAAGAGGACAGGGTAAGGGAGACCCAGTACTTC. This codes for CSVEEDRVRETQYF. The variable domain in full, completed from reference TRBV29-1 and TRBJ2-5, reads SAVISQKPSRDICQRGTSLTIQCQVDSQVTMMFWYRQQPGQSLTLIATANQGSEATYESGFVIDKFPISRPNLTFSTLTVSNMSPEDSSIYLCSVEEDRVRETQYFGPGTRLLVL.

In nucleotides, the CDR3 is TGTGCCAGCAGCCAAAGACAGGGCGAGCAGCCCCAGCATTTT. Amino acids: CASSQRQGEQPQHF. This sequence joins TRBV7-2 and TRBJ1-5; 7 bases are a match to TRBD1. J gave up 7 bases and V 5 bases, and 8 bases lay outside the gene matches. CDR1 is SGHTA, CDR2 FQGNSA, per germline. This CDR3 has 14 residues.

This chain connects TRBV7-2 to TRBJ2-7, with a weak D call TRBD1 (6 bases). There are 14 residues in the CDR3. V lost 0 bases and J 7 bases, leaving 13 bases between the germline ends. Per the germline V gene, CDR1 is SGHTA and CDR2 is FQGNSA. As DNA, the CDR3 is TGTGCCAGCAGCTTAGCGGGGGCTAGGTTTGAGCAGTACTTC. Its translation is CASSLAGARFEQYF.

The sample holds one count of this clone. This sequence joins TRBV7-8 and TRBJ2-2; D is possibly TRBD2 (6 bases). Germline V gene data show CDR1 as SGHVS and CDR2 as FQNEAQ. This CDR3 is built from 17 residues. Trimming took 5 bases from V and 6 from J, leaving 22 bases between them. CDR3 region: CASSPREPGGNAGELFF. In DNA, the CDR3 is TGTGCCAGCAGCCCCCGGGAACCCGGGGGAAACGCCGGGGAGCTGTTTTTT.

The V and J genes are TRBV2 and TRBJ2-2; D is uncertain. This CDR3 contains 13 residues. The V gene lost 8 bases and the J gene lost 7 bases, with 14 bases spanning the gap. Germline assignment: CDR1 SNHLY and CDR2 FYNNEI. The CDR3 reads CASLPFVGGELFF. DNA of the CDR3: TGTGCCAGCCTACCCTTTGTTGGCGGGGAGCTGTTTTTT.

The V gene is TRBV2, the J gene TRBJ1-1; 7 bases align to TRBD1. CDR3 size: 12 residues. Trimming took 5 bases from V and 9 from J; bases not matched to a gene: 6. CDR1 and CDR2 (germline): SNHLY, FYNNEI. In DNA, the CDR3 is TGTGCCAGCAGTCAGGGACAGCTAAAAGCTTTCTTT. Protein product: CASSQGQLKAFF.

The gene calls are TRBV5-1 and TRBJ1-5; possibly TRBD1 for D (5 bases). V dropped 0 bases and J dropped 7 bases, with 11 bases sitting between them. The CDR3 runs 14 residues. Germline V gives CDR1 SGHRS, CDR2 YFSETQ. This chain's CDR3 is CASSLAPGIQPQHF. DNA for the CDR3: TGCGCCAGCAGCTTGGCCCCAGGGATACAGCCCCAGCATTTT.

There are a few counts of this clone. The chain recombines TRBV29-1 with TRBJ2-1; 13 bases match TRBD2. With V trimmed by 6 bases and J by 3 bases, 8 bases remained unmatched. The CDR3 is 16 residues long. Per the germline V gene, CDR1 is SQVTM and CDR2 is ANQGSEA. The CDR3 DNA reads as TGCAGCGTGGATGGACTAGCGGGAGATATCTACAATGAGCAGTTCTTC. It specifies CSVDGLAGDIYNEQFF.

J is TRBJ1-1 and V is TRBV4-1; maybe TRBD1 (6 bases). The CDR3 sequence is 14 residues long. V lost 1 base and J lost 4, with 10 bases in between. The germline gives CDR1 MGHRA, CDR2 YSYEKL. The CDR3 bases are TGCGCCAGCAGCCAAGGGGGGGGGCTCACTGAAGCTTTCTTT. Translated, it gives CASSQGGGLTEAFF.

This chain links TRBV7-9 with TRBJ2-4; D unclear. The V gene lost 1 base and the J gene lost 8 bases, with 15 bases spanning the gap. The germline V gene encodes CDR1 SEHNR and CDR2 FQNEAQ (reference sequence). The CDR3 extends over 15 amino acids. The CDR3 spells CASSLGAGLRDIQYF. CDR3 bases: TGTGCCAGCAGCTTAGGGGCCGGGCTCCGGGACATTCAGTACTTC.

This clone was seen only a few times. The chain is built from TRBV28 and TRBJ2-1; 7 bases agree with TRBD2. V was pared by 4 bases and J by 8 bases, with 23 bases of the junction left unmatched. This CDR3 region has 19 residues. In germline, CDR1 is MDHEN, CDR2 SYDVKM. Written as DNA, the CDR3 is TGTGCCAGCAGTTCCCCTCTTAGAAGGGAGGGCCTCCAAATCGATGAGCAGTTCTTC. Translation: CASSSPLRREGLQIDEQFF.

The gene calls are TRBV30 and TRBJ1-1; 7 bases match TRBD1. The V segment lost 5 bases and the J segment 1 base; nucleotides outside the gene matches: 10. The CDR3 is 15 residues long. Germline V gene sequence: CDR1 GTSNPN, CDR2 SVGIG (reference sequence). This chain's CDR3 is CAWAGGSGRNTEAFF. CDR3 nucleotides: TGTGCCTGGGCAGGGGGAAGTGGACGGAACACTGAAGCTTTCTTT.

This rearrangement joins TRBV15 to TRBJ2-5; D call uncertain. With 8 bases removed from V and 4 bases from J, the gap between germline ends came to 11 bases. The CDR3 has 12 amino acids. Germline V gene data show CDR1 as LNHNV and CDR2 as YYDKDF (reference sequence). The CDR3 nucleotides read TGTGCCACCTATAGGGTGGGAGAGACCCAGTACTTC. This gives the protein CATYRVGETQYF.

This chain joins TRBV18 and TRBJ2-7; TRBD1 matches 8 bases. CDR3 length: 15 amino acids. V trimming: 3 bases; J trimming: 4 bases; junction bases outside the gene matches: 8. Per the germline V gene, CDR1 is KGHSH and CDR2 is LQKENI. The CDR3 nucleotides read TGTGCCAGCTCACCCCGGACAGGGCCCCCTTACGAGCAGTACTTC. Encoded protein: CASSPRTGPPYEQYF. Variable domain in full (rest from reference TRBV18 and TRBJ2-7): NAGVMQNPRHLVRRRGQEARLRCSPMKGHSHVYWYRQLPEEGLKFMVYLQKENIIDESGMPKERFSAEFPKEGPSILRIQQVVRGDSAAYFCASSPRTGPPYEQYFGPGTRLTVT.

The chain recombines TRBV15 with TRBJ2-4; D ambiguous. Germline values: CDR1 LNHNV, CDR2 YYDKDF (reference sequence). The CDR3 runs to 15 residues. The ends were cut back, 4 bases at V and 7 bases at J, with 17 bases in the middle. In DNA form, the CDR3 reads TGTGCCACCAGCACCAAGACATGGAATAGGAACATTCAGTACTTC. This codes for CATSTKTWNRNIQYF.

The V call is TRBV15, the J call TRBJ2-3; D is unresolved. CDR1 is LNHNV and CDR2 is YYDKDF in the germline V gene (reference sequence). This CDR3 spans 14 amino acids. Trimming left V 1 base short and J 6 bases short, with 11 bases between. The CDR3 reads CATSRADPGDTQYF. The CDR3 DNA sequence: TGTGCCACCAGCAGAGCAGACCCCGGGGATACGCAGTATTTT.

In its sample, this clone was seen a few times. The CDR3 is CASSIEGRGMDNYGYTF. CDR3 bases: TGTGCCAGTAGTATTGAAGGACGGGGGATGGATAACTATGGCTACACCTTC. This chain links TRBV19 with TRBJ1-2; D may be TRBD1 (5 bases). CDR3 length equals 17 residues. V was pared by 3 bases and J by 1 base, with 18 bases between. CDR1 is LNHDA and CDR2 is SQIVND in the germline V gene (reference sequence).

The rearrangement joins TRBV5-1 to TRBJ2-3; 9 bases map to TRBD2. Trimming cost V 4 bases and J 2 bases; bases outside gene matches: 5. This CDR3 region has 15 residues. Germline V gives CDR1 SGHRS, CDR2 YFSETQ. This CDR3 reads CASSPVAGDTDTQYF. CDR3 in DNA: TGCGCCAGCAGCCCTGTAGCGGGAGACACAGATACGCAGTATTTT. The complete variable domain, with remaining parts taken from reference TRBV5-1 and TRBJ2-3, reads KAGVTQTPRYLIKTRGQQVTLSCSPISGHRSVSWYQQTPGQGLQFLFEYFSETQRNKGNFPGRFSGRQFSNSRSEMNVSTLELGDSALYLCASSPVAGDTDTQYFGPGTRLTVL.

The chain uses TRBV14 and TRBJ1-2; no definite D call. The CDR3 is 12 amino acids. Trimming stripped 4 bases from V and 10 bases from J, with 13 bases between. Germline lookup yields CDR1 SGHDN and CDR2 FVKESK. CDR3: CASSPPLGVYTF. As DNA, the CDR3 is TGTGCCAGCAGCCCTCCCCTTGGCGTCTACACCTTC. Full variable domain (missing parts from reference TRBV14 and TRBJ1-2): EAGVTQFPSHSVIEKGQTVTLRCDPISGHDNLYWYRRVMGKEIKFLLHFVKESKQDESGMPNNRFLAERTGGTYSTLKVQPAELEDSGVYFCASSPPLGVYTFGSGTRLTVV.

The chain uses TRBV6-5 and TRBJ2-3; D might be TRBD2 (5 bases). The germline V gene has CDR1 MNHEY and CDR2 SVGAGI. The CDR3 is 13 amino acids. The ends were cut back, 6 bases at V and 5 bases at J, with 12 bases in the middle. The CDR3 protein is CASSPPGVDTQYF. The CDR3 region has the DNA TGTGCCAGCAGCCCCCCCGGGGTAGATACGCAGTATTTT.

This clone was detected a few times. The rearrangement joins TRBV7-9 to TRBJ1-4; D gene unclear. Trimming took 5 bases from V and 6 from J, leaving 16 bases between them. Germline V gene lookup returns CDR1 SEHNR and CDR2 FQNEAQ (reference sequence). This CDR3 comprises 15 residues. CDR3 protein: CASSQAFGFDEKLFF. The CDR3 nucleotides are TGTGCCAGCAGCCAGGCGTTCGGGTTTGATGAAAAACTGTTTTTT.

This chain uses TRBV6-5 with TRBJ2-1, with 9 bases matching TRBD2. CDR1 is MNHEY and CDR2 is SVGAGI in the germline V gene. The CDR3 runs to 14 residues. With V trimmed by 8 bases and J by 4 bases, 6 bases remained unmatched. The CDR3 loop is CASGGGREYNEQFF. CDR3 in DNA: TGTGCCAGCGGGGGCGGGAGGGAATACAATGAGCAGTTCTTC.

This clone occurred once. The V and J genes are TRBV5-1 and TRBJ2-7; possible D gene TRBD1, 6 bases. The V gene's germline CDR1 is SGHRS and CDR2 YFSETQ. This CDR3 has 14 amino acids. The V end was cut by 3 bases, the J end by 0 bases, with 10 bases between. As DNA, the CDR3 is TGCGCCAGCAGCTCAGGACAGACCTCCTACGAGCAGTACTTC. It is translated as CASSSGQTSYEQYF. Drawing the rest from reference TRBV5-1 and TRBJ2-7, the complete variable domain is KAGVTQTPRYLIKTRGQQVTLSCSPISGHRSVSWYQQTPGQGLQFLFEYFSETQRNKGNFPGRFSGRQFSNSRSEMNVSTLELGDSALYLCASSSGQTSYEQYFGPGTRLTVT.

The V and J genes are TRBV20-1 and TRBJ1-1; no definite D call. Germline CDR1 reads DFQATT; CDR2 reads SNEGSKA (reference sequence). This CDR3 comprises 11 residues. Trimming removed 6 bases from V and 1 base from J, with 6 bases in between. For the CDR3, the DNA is TGCAGTGCGGTGGGGAACACTGAAGCTTTCTTT. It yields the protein CSAVGNTEAFF.

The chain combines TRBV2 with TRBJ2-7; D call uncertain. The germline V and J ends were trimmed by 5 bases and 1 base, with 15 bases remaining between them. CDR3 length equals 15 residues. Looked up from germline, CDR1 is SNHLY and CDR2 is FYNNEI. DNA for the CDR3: TGTGCCAGCAGTCTCAGTGACACCTCTTCCTACGAGCAGTACTTC. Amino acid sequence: CASSLSDTSSYEQYF.

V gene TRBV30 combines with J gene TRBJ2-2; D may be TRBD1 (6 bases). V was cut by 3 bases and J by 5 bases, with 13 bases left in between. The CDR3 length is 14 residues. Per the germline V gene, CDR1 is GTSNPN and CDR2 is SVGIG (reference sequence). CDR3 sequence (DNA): TGTGCCTGGAGCCCAGGGGTGCGTACCGGGGAGCTGTTTTTT. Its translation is CAWSPGVRTGELFF.

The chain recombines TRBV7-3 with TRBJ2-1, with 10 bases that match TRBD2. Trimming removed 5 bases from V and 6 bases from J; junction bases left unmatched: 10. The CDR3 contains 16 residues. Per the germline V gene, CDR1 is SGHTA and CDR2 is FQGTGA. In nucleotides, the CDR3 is TGTGCCAGCAGCCTCAGGGGCCTAGCGGGAGTCAATGAGCAGTTCTTC. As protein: CASSLRGLAGVNEQFF.

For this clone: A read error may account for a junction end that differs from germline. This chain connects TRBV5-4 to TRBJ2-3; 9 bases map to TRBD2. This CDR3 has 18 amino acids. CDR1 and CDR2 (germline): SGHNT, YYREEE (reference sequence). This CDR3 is CASTSPGLAGTRTNTQYF. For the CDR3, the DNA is TGTGCCAGCACATCACCTGGGCTAGCGGGGACCCGCACAAATACGCAGTATTTT.